Listed here are 3 T cell receptor beta chains from one sample, sequenced in a study of blood T cell repertoires in COVID-19. The repertoire was sequenced with immunoSEQ multiplex PCR; TCRdb's copy has only in-frame clones and lacks some. The data show around 300,000 clones, with about nine tenths seen just once and about 4% held by the top ten. Sequencing input: peripheral blood. These receptors all come from a middle-aged woman with acute or convalescent COVID-19.

This chain joins TRBV24-1 and TRBJ2-3; no reliable D call. Germline V CDR1 and CDR2: KGHDR, SFDVKD. The CDR3 contains 15 residues. V dropped 4 bases and J dropped 4 bases, with 14 bases sitting between them. CDR3 loop: CATSDVNPGADTQYF. The DNA for the CDR3 is TGTGCCACCAGTGACGTCAACCCAGGCGCAGATACGCAGTATTTT.

V and J are TRBV6-5 and TRBJ2-1, with a possible D match to TRBD1 (5 bases). The CDR3 consists of 15 residues. Trimming removed 7 bases at V and 0 bases at J, with 13 bases between. The V gene's germline CDR1 is MNHEY and CDR2 SVGAGI. The CDR3 DNA sequence: TGTGCCAGCATCAGGGTTATCGGCTCCTACAATGAGCAGTTCTTC. This codes for CASIRVIGSYNEQFF.

The J gene is TRBJ2-4, the V gene TRBV6-5, with TRBD1 matching 8 bases. V shed 5 bases, J shed 6 bases, and the junction held 9 bases outside the gene matches. Germline values: CDR1 MNHEY, CDR2 SVGAGI. The CDR3 is made up of 15 amino acids. CDR3 coding DNA: TGTGCCAGCAGTCGGCCCGGACAGGGAACAAACATTCAGTACTTC. This gives the protein CASSRPGQGTNIQYF.